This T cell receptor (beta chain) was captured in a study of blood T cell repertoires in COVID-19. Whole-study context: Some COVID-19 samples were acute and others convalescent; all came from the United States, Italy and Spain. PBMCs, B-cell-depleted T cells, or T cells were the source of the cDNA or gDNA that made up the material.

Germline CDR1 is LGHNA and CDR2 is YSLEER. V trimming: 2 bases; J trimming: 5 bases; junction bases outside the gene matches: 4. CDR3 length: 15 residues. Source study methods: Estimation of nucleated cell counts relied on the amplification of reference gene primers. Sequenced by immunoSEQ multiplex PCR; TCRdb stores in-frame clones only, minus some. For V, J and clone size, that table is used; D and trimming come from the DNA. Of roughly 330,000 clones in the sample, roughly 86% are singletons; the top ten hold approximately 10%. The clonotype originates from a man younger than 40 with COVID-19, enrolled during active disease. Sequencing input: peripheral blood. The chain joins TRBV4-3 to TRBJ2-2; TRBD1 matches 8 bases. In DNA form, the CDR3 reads TGCGCCAGCAGCCAACACGGGACAGGTACCGGGGAGCTGTTTTTT. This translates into CASSQHGTGTGELFF.